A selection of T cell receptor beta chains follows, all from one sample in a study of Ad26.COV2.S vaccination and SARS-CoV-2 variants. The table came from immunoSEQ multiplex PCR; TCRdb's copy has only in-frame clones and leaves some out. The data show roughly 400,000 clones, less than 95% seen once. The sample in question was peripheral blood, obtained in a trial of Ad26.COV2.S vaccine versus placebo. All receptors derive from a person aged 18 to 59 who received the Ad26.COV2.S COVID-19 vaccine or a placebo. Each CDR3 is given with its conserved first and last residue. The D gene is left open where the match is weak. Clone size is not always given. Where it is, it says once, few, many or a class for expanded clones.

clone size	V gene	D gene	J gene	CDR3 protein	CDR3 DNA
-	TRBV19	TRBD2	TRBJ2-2	CASSTSGSTGELFF	TGTGCCAGTAGTACTAGCGGGAGTACCGGGGAGCTGTTTTTT
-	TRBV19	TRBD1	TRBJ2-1	CASSIPGQGSDEQFF	TGTGCCAGTAGTATCCCCGGACAGGGTTCAGATGAGCAGTTCTTC
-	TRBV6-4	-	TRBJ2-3	CASSDSGGSADTQYF	TGTGCCAGCAGTGACTCAGGGGGGTCCGCAGATACGCAGTATTTT
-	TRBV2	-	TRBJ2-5	CASSESDLQETQYF	TGTGCCAGCAGTGAATCCGACTTACAAGAGACCCAGTACTTC
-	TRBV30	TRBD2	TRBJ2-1	CAWSAKASGTEQFF	TGTGCCTGGAGTGCTAAGGCTAGCGGGACTGAGCAGTTCTTC
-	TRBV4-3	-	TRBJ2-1	CASSQRMGEDKGEQFF	TGCGCCAGCAGCCAAAGGATGGGGGAGGATAAAGGTGAGCAGTTCTTC
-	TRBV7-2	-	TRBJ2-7	CASSLWSYEQYF	TGTGCCAGCAGCTTATGGTCCTACGAGCAGTACTTC
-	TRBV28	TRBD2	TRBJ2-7	CASSLIGAGGPWEQYF	TGTGCCAGCAGTCTCATAGGTGCGGGAGGGCCGTGGGAGCAGTACTTC
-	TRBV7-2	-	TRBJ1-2	CASSLAAAPKGYTF	TGTGCCAGCAGCTTAGCGGCAGCCCCTAAGGGGTACACCTTC
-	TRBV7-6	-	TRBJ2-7	CASSLDELGEQYF	TGTGCCAGCAGCTTAGATGAATTGGGGGAGCAGTACTTC
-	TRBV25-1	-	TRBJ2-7	CASSEYSFSYEQYF	TGTGCCAGCAGTGAATATAGTTTCTCCTACGAGCAGTACTTC
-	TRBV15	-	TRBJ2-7	CATSRGGTGSSYEQYF	TGTGCCACCAGCAGAGGGGGTACGGGGAGCTCCTACGAGCAGTACTTC
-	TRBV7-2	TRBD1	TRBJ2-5	CASSSDRGGQETQYF	TGTGCCAGCAGCTCGGACAGGGGAGGACAAGAGACCCAGTACTTC
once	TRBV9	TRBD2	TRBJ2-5	CASSSGEGPPEETQYF	TGTGCCAGCAGCTCCGGGGAGGGACCTCCGGAAGAGACCCAGTACTTC
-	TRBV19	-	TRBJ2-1	CASSIGRTWNEQFF	TGTGCCAGTAGTATAGGCCGGACATGGAATGAGCAGTTCTTC
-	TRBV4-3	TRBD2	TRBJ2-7	CASSQVGSGNEQYF	TGCGCCAGCAGCCAAGTGGGCAGCGGGAACGAGCAGTACTTC
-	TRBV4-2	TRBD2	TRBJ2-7	CASSRGVGLETYEQYF	TGTGCCAGCAGCCGAGGGGTGGGACTAGAGACCTACGAGCAGTACTTC
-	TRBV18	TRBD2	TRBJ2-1	CASSPPGTSNDNEQFF	TGTGCCAGCTCACCACCCGGGACTAGCAATGACAATGAGCAGTTCTTC
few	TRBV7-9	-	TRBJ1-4	CASSPSGRENEKLFF	TGTGCCAGCAGCCCAAGTGGCAGGGAGAATGAAAAACTGTTTTTT
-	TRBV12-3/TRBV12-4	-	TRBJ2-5	CASSGPGLTQYF	TGTGCCAGCAGTGGTCCGGGGTTAACCCAGTACTTC
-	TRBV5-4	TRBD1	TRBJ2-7	CASSSRGLSEQYF	TGTGCCAGCAGCTCCAGGGGGCTCAGCGAGCAGTACTTC
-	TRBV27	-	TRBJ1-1	CASSFGAMNTEAFF	TGTGCCAGCAGTTTCGGAGCTATGAACACTGAAGCTTTCTTT
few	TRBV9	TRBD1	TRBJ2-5	CASSVKGQGVGETQYF	TGTGCCAGCAGCGTTAAGGGACAGGGGGTTGGGGAGACCCAGTACTTC
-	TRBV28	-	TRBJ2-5	CASRPGLIQETQYF	TGTGCCAGCAGACCCGGGCTTATTCAAGAGACCCAGTACTTC
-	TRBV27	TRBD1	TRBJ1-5	CASSLRYPGGNQPQHF	TGTGCCAGCAGTTTAAGGTACCCAGGGGGTAATCAGCCCCAGCATTTT
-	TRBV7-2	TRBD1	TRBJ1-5	CASSLGTQGVGNQPQHF	TGTGCCAGCAGCTTAGGAACTCAGGGGGTGGGAAATCAGCCCCAGCATTTT
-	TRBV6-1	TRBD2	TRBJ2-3	CASSDGSGRGDTQYF	TGTGCCAGCAGTGACGGAAGCGGGAGGGGAGATACGCAGTATTTT
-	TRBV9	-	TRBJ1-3	CASSPGDWGSGNTIYF	TGTGCCAGCAGCCCTGGGGACTGGGGCTCTGGAAACACCATATATTTT
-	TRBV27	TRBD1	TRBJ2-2	CASSLLRTGDTGELFF	TGTGCCAGCAGTTTATTGAGGACAGGGGACACCGGGGAGCTGTTTTTT
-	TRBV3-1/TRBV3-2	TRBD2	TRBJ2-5	CASSQEFSGRETQYF	TGTGCCAGCAGTCAAGAGTTTAGCGGGAGAGAGACCCAGTACTTC
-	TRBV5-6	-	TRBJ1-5	CASSRVGGNQPQHF	TGTGCCAGCAGCAGGGTAGGCGGCAATCAGCCCCAGCATTTT
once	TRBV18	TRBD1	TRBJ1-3	CASSPGTAGDTIYF	TGTGCCAGCTCACCAGGGACAGCTGGGGACACCATATATTTT
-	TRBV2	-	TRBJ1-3	CASSDMTVSGNTIYF	TGTGCCAGCAGCGACATGACAGTCTCTGGAAACACCATATATTTT
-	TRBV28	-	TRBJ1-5	CASSSLTVDRQPQHF	TGTGCCAGCAGTTCCTTGACAGTCGATCGTCAGCCCCAGCATTTT
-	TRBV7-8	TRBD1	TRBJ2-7	CASSLARQGYEQYF	TGTGCCAGCAGCTTAGCTCGACAGGGCTACGAGCAGTACTTC
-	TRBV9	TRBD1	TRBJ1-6	CASSVMEGANSPLHF	TGTGCCAGCAGCGTAATGGAGGGGGCGAATTCACCCCTCCACTTT
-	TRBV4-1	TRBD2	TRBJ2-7	CASSQDASGISYEQYF	TGCGCCAGCAGCCAAGATGCTAGCGGGATCTCCTACGAGCAGTACTTC
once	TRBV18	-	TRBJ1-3	CASSTTAGNTIYF	TGTGCCAGCTCTACGACAGCTGGAAACACCATATATTTT
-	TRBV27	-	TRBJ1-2	CASSLTVDKGGGYTF	TGTGCCAGCAGTTTAACCGTTGATAAGGGAGGCGGCTACACCTTC
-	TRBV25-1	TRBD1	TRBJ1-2	CASSLRDRPNYGYTF	TGTGCCAGCAGTCTAAGGGACAGACCTAACTATGGCTACACCTTC
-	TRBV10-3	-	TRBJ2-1	CAITARLEANNEQFF	TGTGCCATCACGGCTAGACTAGAAGCGAACAATGAGCAGTTCTTC
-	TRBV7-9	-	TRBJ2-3	CASSSTSGPTDTQYF	TGTGCCAGCAGCTCGACCAGTGGCCCCACAGATACGCAGTATTTT
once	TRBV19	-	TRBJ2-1	CASSLGYNEQFF	TGTGCCAGTAGCCTAGGGTACAATGAGCAGTTCTTC
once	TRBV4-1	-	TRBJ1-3	CASRPDSIGNTIYF	TGCGCCAGCAGACCCGACAGCATTGGAAACACCATATATTTT
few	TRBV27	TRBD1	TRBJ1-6	CASSRQGFDYNSPLHF	TGTGCCAGCAGTAGACAGGGGTTTGACTATAATTCACCCCTCCACTTT
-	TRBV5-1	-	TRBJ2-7	CASSQGGTFETYEQYF	TGCGCCAGCAGCCAGGGAGGGACATTTGAAACCTACGAGCAGTACTTC
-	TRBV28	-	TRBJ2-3	CASSFLQGTDTQYF	TGTGCCAGCAGTTTCCTACAGGGCACAGATACGCAGTATTTT
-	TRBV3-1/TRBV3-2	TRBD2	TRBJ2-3	CASSLTSSTDTQYF	TGTGCCAGCAGCCTGACTAGCAGCACAGATACGCAGTATTTT
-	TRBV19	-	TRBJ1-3	CASNTRGGTGNTIYF	TGTGCCAGTAATACTCGTGGGGGTACTGGAAACACCATATATTTT
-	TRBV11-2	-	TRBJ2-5	CASSLGGLEPQETQYF	TGTGCCAGCAGCTTAGGGGGGCTAGAACCCCAAGAGACCCAGTACTTC
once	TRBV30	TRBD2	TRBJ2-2	CACNHRALAGAAGGELFF	TGTGCCTGCAACCACAGGGCGCTAGCGGGAGCGGCGGGCGGGGAGCTGTTTTTT
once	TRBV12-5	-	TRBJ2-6	CASGLGNVLTF	TGTGCTAGTGGTTTAGGAAACGTCCTGACTTTC
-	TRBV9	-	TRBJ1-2	CASARWMQGYTF	TGTGCCAGCGCCAGATGGATGCAGGGCTACACCTTC
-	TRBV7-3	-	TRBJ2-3	CASSQQGPAHTDTQYF	TGTGCCAGCAGCCAACAGGGACCGGCACACACAGATACGCAGTATTTT
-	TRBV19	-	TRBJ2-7	CASSKETFPTDSYEQYF	TGTGCCAGTAGTAAGGAGACTTTCCCTACGGATTCCTACGAGCAGTACTTC
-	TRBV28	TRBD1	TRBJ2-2	CASSPHLRRTGTNTGELFF	TGTGCCAGCAGTCCCCACCTCAGGCGGACAGGGACGAACACCGGGGAGCTGTTTTTT
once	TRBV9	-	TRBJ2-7	CASSVDSALDEQYF	TGTGCCAGCAGCGTGGACAGCGCCTTGGACGAGCAGTACTTC
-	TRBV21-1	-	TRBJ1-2	CASSMMGPNYGYTF	TGTGCCAGCAGCATGATGGGGCCCAACTATGGCTACACCTTC
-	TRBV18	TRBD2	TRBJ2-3	CASFGVAGVRADTQYF	TGTGCCAGCTTCGGAGTAGCGGGAGTTAGGGCAGATACGCAGTATTTT